The TCR beta chain under discussion was sequenced for a study of blood T cell repertoires in COVID-19. Study context: Whether acute or convalescent, the COVID-19 samples came from the United States, Italy and Spain.

The study recruited people aged 18 to 89 years across about two dozen US areas. Each participant's cohort was designated according to participant-reported clinical history. Before being deemed recovered, Cohort 3 donors had two negative PCRs, clearance, or symptom resolution. The protocol was immunoSEQ multiplex PCR, while the TCRdb copy is restricted to in-frame clones and leaves out a portion. The table includes a few hundred thousand clones, around 89% detected once. The CDR3 spans 15 residues. CDR1 and CDR2 from the germline V gene are MNHEY and SVGEGT. V dropped 6 bases and J dropped 0 bases, with 15 bases sitting between them.

The receptor was isolated from a man younger than 35 who had recovered from COVID-19. This chain connects TRBV6-2 or TRBV6-3 to TRBJ2-7; D gene uncertain. What was sequenced was PBMCs or T cells enriched from blood (not recorded which). CDR3 amino acids: CASSPRVEFSYEQYF. CDR3 coding DNA: TGTGCCAGCAGCCCCCGTGTCGAGTTCTCCTACGAGCAGTACTTC.